The clone carrying this T cell receptor beta chain was seen only a few times. The data are from a study of T-cell reconstitution after alpha-beta-depleted transplantation in children. Germline V gene sequence: CDR1 DFQATT, CDR2 SNEGSKA (reference sequence). V shed 6 bases, J shed 2 bases, and the junction held 10 bases outside the gene matches. The CDR3 is 15 amino acids. Construction of the TCRbeta library involved unique molecular identifiers. In TCRdb, the PCR reads were re-called with MiXCR into one record per CDR3 protein. The top ten hold 2% to 3% of the sample, which has some 350,000 distinct CDR3 sequences, about a tenth seen once.

V gene TRBV20-1 combines with J gene TRBJ1-5, with 7 bases aligning to TRBD1. The origin of this receptor is a human donor who donated a stem cell graft to a child with acute lymphoblastic leukemia. Material: PBMCs from the stem cell graft donor, obtained from the stem cell graft. CDR3 residues: CSATTGPLGNQPQHF. Here the CDR3 DNA reads TGCAGTGCGACGACAGGGCCGCTAGGCAATCAGCCCCAGCATTTT.